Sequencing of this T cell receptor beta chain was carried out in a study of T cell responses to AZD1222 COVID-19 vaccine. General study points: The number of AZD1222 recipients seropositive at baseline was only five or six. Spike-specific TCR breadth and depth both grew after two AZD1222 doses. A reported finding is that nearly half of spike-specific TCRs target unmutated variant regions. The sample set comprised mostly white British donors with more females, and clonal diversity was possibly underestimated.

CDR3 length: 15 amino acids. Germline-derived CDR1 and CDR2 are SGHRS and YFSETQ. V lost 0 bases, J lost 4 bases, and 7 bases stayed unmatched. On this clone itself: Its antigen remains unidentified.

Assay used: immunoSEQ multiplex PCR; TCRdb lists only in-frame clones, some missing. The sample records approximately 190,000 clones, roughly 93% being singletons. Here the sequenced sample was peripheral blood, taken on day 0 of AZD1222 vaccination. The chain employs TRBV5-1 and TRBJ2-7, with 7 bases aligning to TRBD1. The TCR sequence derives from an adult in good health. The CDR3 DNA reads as TGCGCCAGCAGCTTGGGGACAGGCCACCCATACGAGCAGTACTTC. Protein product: CASSLGTGHPYEQYF.